These T cell receptor beta chains were read from a single sample in a study of blood T cell repertoires in COVID-19. Profiled with immunoSEQ multiplex PCR; TCRdb holds only in-frame clones, not every one. The sample contains about 250,000 clones, around 83% of which appear only once. The sequenced material came from peripheral blood. The receptors were sampled from an elderly man with acute or convalescent COVID-19. Each CDR3 is given with its conserved first and last residue. A D gene is named only where the DNA matches it firmly. Not all rows give a size; the values are once, few, many and, for expanded clones, a class.

clone_size	v_call	d_call	j_call	cdr3_nt	cdr3_aa
-	TRBV18	-	TRBJ2-7	TGTGCCAGCTCACTTAGACAGGACTTCTACGAGCAGTACTTC	CASSLRQDFYEQYF
-	TRBV11-3	TRBD1	TRBJ2-5	TGTGCCAGCAGCTCGCGGACAGGGACTGCGGAGACCCAGTACTTC	CASSSRTGTAETQYF
once	TRBV11-2	-	TRBJ2-1	TGTGCCAGCAGCGGGAGCCTGTCCTACAATGAGCAGTTCTTC	CASSGSLSYNEQFF
-	TRBV4-1	-	TRBJ2-3	TGCGCCAGCAGCCAAGAGTCCACACGCTCCGCGCAGTATTTT	CASSQESTRSAQYF
-	TRBV6-1	-	TRBJ1-2	TGTGCCAGCAGTGAACGGGGTCTCGATGGCTACACCTTC	CASSERGLDGYTF
-	TRBV7-9	-	TRBJ1-2	TGTGCCAGCAGCCGGGACACCTATGGCTACACCTTC	CASSRDTYGYTF
-	TRBV5-1	TRBD1	TRBJ2-1	TGCGCCAGCAGCCCAGGGACAGGAGGAAGTGAGCAGTTCTTC	CASSPGTGGSEQFF
few	TRBV19	-	TRBJ2-2	TGTGCCAGTAGACTATCCGATTCCCCCGGGGAGCTGTTTTTT	CASRLSDSPGELFF
-	TRBV5-1	TRBD2	TRBJ2-2	TGCGCCAGCAGCCAAGGGACTAGCGGGCGTTCCGGGGAGCTGTTTTTT	CASSQGTSGRSGELFF
-	TRBV2	-	TRBJ2-7	TGTGCCAGCACGGGACAAGTTTACGAGCAGTACTTC	CASTGQVYEQYF
-	TRBV4-2	TRBD2	TRBJ2-5	TGTGCCAGCAGCCAAAATACGGGGGGGCCGGGTTATGAGACCCAGTACTTC	CASSQNTGGPGYETQYF
-	TRBV5-1	TRBD1	TRBJ1-1	TGCGCCAGCAGCCCCGGGACAGGGATGAACACTGAAGCTTTCTTT	CASSPGTGMNTEAFF
-	TRBV28	-	TRBJ2-2	TGTGCCAGCACCTTGGCAGGTAACACCGGGGAGCTGTTTTTT	CASTLAGNTGELFF
-	TRBV7-3	TRBD2	TRBJ2-1	TGTGCCAGCAGCTTAACGCTAGCGGGAGTGCAGTTCTTC	CASSLTLAGVQFF
-	TRBV30	TRBD2	TRBJ2-7	TGTGCCTGGAGTGGCGGGGGATACGAGCAGTACTTC	CAWSGGGYEQYF
-	TRBV27	TRBD1	TRBJ1-2	TGTGCCAGCAGTTTAGTGGCAGGGGGCAGCTATGGCTACACCTTC	CASSLVAGGSYGYTF
-	TRBV4-1	TRBD2	TRBJ2-7	TGCGCCAGCAGCCAAGATTGGGAGGCTAGCGGGAGGGCCCAGTACTTC	CASSQDWEASGRAQYF
few	TRBV2	-	TRBJ2-1	TGTGCCAGCAGGGTACAGCTCTACAATGAGCAGTTCTTC	CASRVQLYNEQFF
-	TRBV5-5	TRBD2	TRBJ2-1	TGTGCCAGCAGCTTGGTGACTAGCGGGAACGTGCAGTTCTTC	CASSLVTSGNVQFF
-	TRBV12-3/TRBV12-4	-	TRBJ2-7	TGTGCCAGCAGTACGGGAGCGACCTACGAGCAGTACTTC	CASSTGATYEQYF
-	TRBV2	TRBD2	TRBJ2-3	TGTGCCAGCAGTGTTCTAGCGGGAGTCACAGATACGCAGTATTTT	CASSVLAGVTDTQYF
-	TRBV27	-	TRBJ2-1	TGTGCCAGCAGTTCTACCAGGGGTTCCTACAATGAGCAGTTCTTC	CASSSTRGSYNEQFF